Below, 19 T cell receptor beta chains from the same sample are listed, as sequenced in a study of blood T cell repertoires in COVID-19. The assay was immunoSEQ multiplex PCR, and TCRdb's table has in-frame clones only and misses some. The sample gives approximately 350,000 clones, around nine tenths of which show up once; less than 3.5% is in the top ten. Material for sequencing was peripheral blood. These TCRs come from a woman aged 18-29 years who had recovered from COVID-19.

The V and J genes are TRBV4-1 and TRBJ2-1; possible D gene TRBD1, 7 bases. The V gene's germline CDR1 is MGHRA and CDR2 YSYEKL. Trimming cost V 4 bases and J 4 bases, with 23 bases left between them. This CDR3 is built from 18 residues. The CDR3 loop reads CASSPRTTGSGAYNEQFF. CDR3 DNA sequence: TGCGCCAGCAGCCCGCGAACGACAGGGTCGGGGGCGTACAATGAGCAGTTCTTC.

CDR3 residues: CAYVSSAYGGNYGYTF. For the CDR3, the DNA is TGTGCCTACGTCTCCTCCGCTTACGGGGGGAACTATGGCTACACCTTC. This rearrangement joins TRBV5-4 to TRBJ1-2, with a tentative D call TRBD1 (5 bases). The germline CDR1 and CDR2 sequences are SGHNT and YYREEE (reference sequence). This CDR3 region has 16 residues. V lost 10 bases to trimming and J lost 2 bases, with 24 bases between them.

Remarks on this clone: Other DNA sequences in the sample encode the same CDR3. This rearrangement joins TRBV9 to TRBJ1-1; 8 bases fit TRBD1. After removal of 4 bases from V and 0 bases from J, the junction contained 8 bases not matched to a gene. This CDR3 comprises 16 residues. Germline values: CDR1 SGDLS, CDR2 YYNGEE. This chain's CDR3 is CASSPAGTGVNTEAFF. The CDR3 DNA reads TGTGCCAGCAGCCCGGCCGGGACAGGAGTGAACACTGAAGCTTTCTTT.

This clone turned up a few times. The V gene is TRBV19, the J gene TRBJ1-5; D is perhaps TRBD1 (6 bases). Germline loops: CDR1 LNHDA, CDR2 SQIVND (reference sequence). Trimming pared 8 bases from V and 4 bases from J, leaving 18 bases between. The CDR3 runs to 15 residues. The CDR3 here is CASALGEGGNQPQHF. Written as DNA, the CDR3 is TGTGCCAGTGCCCTCGGGGAGGGGGGAAATCAGCCCCAGCATTTT.

The rearrangement uses TRBV11-3 and TRBJ2-6; unclear D gene. V was trimmed by 5 bases and J by 2 bases, leaving 7 bases between them. Per germline, CDR1 SGHNT and CDR2 YENEEA. The length of the CDR3 is 14 residues. CDR3 in DNA: TGTGCCAGCAGCATATCAGCTGGGGCCAACGTCCTGACTTTC. This encodes CASSISAGANVLTF.

The chain has TRBV27 and TRBJ1-3, with TRBD1 as a possible D gene (6 bases). Deletions cut 6 bases from V and 3 bases from J, with 12 bases between. The germline V gene has CDR1 MNHEY and CDR2 SMNVEV (reference sequence). This CDR3 is built from 14 residues. DNA of the CDR3: TGTGCCAGCAGCAGCGACAGGCTTGGAAACACCATATATTTT. Amino acids: CASSSDRLGNTIYF.

The rearrangement links TRBV24-1 to TRBJ1-2; 7 nucleotides align to TRBD1. From germline, CDR1 is KGHDR and CDR2 SFDVKD. CDR3 length: 15 amino acids. After removal of 5 bases from V and 8 bases from J, the junction contained 13 bases not matched to a gene. CDR3 residues: CATSGPRQGITGYTF. CDR3 DNA sequence: TGTGCCACCAGTGGCCCCAGACAGGGTATTACGGGCTACACCTTC.

The rearrangement joins TRBV19 to TRBJ1-2, with 7 nucleotides matching TRBD1. CDR1 is LNHDA, CDR2 SQIVND, per germline (reference sequence). The CDR3 consists of 17 residues. Trimming at V came to 1 base and at J to 5 bases, leaving 13 bases not matched to a gene. In DNA, the CDR3 is TGTGCCAGTAGTATAGGGGTGACAGGGTACCGAACTTATGGCTACACCTTC. Translating gives CASSIGVTGYRTYGYTF.

The CDR3 DNA follows: TGTGCCAGCAGTGACTTCATGTCAAGGACCTACAATGAGCAGTTCTTC. It translates to CASSDFMSRTYNEQFF. This rearrangement joins TRBV11-2 to TRBJ2-1; no clear D. CDR1 SGHAT and CDR2 FQNNGV come from the germline V gene. The CDR3 is made up of 16 amino acids. V lost 6 bases to trimming and J lost 2 bases, with 17 bases between them.

The chain recombines TRBV7-2 with TRBJ2-5; 8 positions agree with TRBD2. The CDR3 consists of 15 residues. CDR1 is SGHTA and CDR2 is FQGNSA in the germline V gene. J was trimmed by 8 bases and V by 5 bases; bases with no gene match: 13. In DNA, the CDR3 is TGTGCCAGCAGCCGCCGGGGGGCGGGAGGAGCAACCCAGTACTTC. The encoded protein is CASSRRGAGGATQYF.

The rearrangement links TRBV5-1 to TRBJ2-5; TRBD2 agrees at 14 bases. CDR3 length: 18 residues. J was trimmed by 1 base and V by 4 bases; bases with no gene match: 9. CDR1 and CDR2 (germline): SGHRS, YFSETQ. CDR3 nucleotide sequence: TGCGCCAGCAGCCTGCCGGGACTAGCGGGAGTATCCCAAGAGACCCAGTACTTC. Residues: CASSLPGLAGVSQETQYF.

The chain carries TRBV12-5 and TRBJ1-2; D gene ambiguous. V lost 0 bases and J 0 bases, leaving 11 bases between the germline ends. Per the germline V gene, CDR1 is LGHNT and CDR2 is FRNRAP. The CDR3 is made up of 16 amino acids. The CDR3 region is CASGLVHVGANYGYTF. The CDR3, as DNA: TGTGCTAGTGGTTTGGTACATGTGGGAGCTAACTATGGCTACACCTTC.

The sample holds one count of this clone. The chain couples TRBV4-3 to TRBJ1-1; D remains unclear. The CDR3 has 16 amino acids. The V and J ends lost 0 bases and 5 bases respectively, with 16 bases between them. Germline V CDR1 and CDR2: LGHNA, YSLEER. CDR3 DNA sequence: TGCGCCAGCAGCCAAGATTTTAGACAAGCTGGGACTGAAGCTTTCTTT. This gives the protein CASSQDFRQAGTEAFF.

DNA for the CDR3: TGTGCCAGCAGCTTAGCCGGACTAGCGGGAGGATATACGCAGTATTTT. Encoded protein: CASSLAGLAGGYTQYF. V usage is TRBV11-2 and J usage is TRBJ2-3; 14 nucleotides line up with TRBD2. Germline assignment: CDR1 SGHAT and CDR2 FQNNGV. The V gene end was trimmed by 1 base and the J gene end by 7 bases; junction bases not matched to a gene: 4. The CDR3 is 16 amino acids.

The V and J genes are TRBV11-3 and TRBJ2-3, with D possibly being TRBD1 (5 bases). The germline V gene has CDR1 SGHNT and CDR2 YENEEA. CDR3 size: 15 residues. V was trimmed by 3 bases and J by 0 bases, leaving 10 bases between them. The CDR3 region is CASSFGRVSTDTQYF. The DNA of the CDR3 is TGTGCCAGCAGCTTTGGCAGGGTGAGCACAGATACGCAGTATTTT.

The chain recombines TRBV29-1 with TRBJ2-1; no definite D call. The CDR3 contains 11 residues. Germline V gives CDR1 SQVTM, CDR2 ANQGSEA. As DNA, the CDR3 is TGCACTTCGTTAGTTGGCAATGAGCAGTTCTTC. Its protein is CTSLVGNEQFF.

This clone was seen a handful of times. J is TRBJ1-4 and V is TRBV10-3; TRBD1 matches 9 bases. Germline values: CDR1 ENHRY, CDR2 SYGVKD. This CDR3 comprises 13 residues. With 10 bases clipped from V and 8 bases from J, the junction kept 8 bases outside the gene matches. CDR3 region: CATSGTGNEKLFF. The CDR3 region has the DNA TGTGCCACTTCCGGGACAGGGAACGAAAAACTGTTTTTT.

The chain has TRBV11-2 and TRBJ1-1; D gene unclear. Trimming took 2 bases from V and 2 from J, leaving 12 bases between them. This CDR3 has 15 amino acids. Per germline, CDR1 SGHAT and CDR2 FQNNGV. CDR3 in DNA: TGTGCCAGCAGCTTATTTCCCAGGATTAACACTGAAGCTTTCTTT. Its protein product is CASSLFPRINTEAFF.

The chain combines TRBV7-9 with TRBJ1-4; D gene ambiguous. This CDR3 has 14 residues. Germline-derived CDR1 and CDR2 are SEHNR and FQNEAQ (reference sequence). The V gene lost 4 bases and the J gene lost 8 bases, with 14 bases spanning the gap. The CDR3 DNA reads TGTGCCAGCAGCTCTGCCGGGGATAACGAAAAACTGTTTTTT. It specifies CASSSAGDNEKLFF.